This T cell receptor beta chain derives from a study of T cells in Graves' hyperthyroidism and ophthalmopathy (dated by TCRdb to between 2018 and 2021). Study-wide context: Peripheral blood samples were taken at the time of initial diagnosis, prior to any treatment. To identify TCR V-J signatures that set the groups apart, the researchers used a discovery cohort of 100 patients, made up of around 40 with Graves' ophthalmopathy and 55 to 65 with stable Graves' hyperthyroidism. Prospective prediction of ophthalmopathy was tested in an independent validation cohort of 18 to 20 hyperthyroidism patients and approximately 17 patients who later progressed to ophthalmopathy. The approximately 100 discovery patients were randomly divided into training and test sets at a 7:3 ratio. The study also compared thyroid tissue and blood T-cell repertoires from about 6 Graves' hyperthyroidism patients. Following sampling, methimazole starting at 30 mg daily was given to hyperthyroidism patients, and high-dose intravenous methylprednisolone was given to ophthalmopathy patients. The paper describes TCR Vbeta CDR3 sequencing of more than 120 peripheral blood samples, made up of roughly 45 ophthalmopathy patients, roughly 75 hyperthyroidism patients and 17 progressor patients.

Trimming takes 3 bases from V and 3 bases from J, and the germline ends sit 12 bases apart. Including the terminal cysteine and phenylalanine, the CDR3 comprises 16 residues. Of all the DNA, just the CDR3 is kept, 48 bases in frame from base 1. CDR1 is given as SGHTA and CDR2 as FQGNSA, both from the germline V gene. A patient counted as having stable Graves' hyperthyroidism if no progression to ophthalmopathy occurred over 18 months of follow-up. The hyperthyroidism patients were between 18 and 65 years old and newly diagnosed, with a disease duration of less than 2 months. Any patient with an uncontrolled infection, another autoimmune disease, pregnancy or lactation was excluded. Diagnoses were established on the basis of clinical symptoms, serum thyroxine and TRAb, thyroid ultrasound, and orbital computed tomography. PBMCs were isolated from 7.5 to 10 ml of fresh peripheral blood by Ficoll-Paque density gradient centrifugation. Total RNA was extracted using Trizol reagent, and RNA quality was assessed on an Agilent 2100 Bioanalyzer.

This clonotype showed up just a few times. This receptor's antigen is unknown. Per-nucleotide qualities are absent, and no much larger clonotype sits a single base away. What the research found in general, with its limitations: In validation, the model predicted progression to ophthalmopathy a median of roughly 6.5 months before onset, with roughly 70% sensitivity and 72.22% specificity. Ophthalmopathy was separated from stable hyperthyroidism by a 13 V-J signature model, with 87.88% sensitivity and just over 81% specificity obtained in cross-validation and 80%/75% obtained in testing. Sample size was not statistically predetermined, and blinding of investigators to group allocation was not performed. Most expanded thyroid clonotypes (frequency above 0.001) were also detected in blood, a finding suggesting that blood repertoires may reflect thyroid immune responses.

The TCR beta CDR3 regions were amplified from RNA transcripts. The TCR CDR3 was subjected to a first round of RT-PCR using the HTBI primer set and the Qiagen OneStep RT-PCR kit. A second multiplex PCR round built the libraries, followed by size selection and purification. Sequencing of the libraries was done on an Illumina HiSeq2000 using paired-end 100 bp reads. The original pipeline was this. SOAPnuke was used to process the raw data, with reads discarded if the reads contained adapters or uncalled bases, had a mean Phred below 15, or lacked an exact constant-primer or identifier match. COPE v1.2.5 was used to merge high-quality paired reads, and clonotypes were defined as unique nucleotide sequences. MiTCR v1.1 was used to align the clonotypes against IMGT TRBV, TRBD and TRBJ reference segments. Analysis was restricted to V-J combinations with a frequency above 0.0001, which covered 99% to 99.2% of repertoires. The TCS score was defined as F50 (clonal expansion) divided by E x V (chaos), with BLOSUM62-based TCRdist calculated between CDR3 peptides within each V-J. Welch's t-statistics and random forest reduced around 550 V-J features to 10 to 15, which were used in a naive Bayes classifier (R e1071). In-frame beta chains were kept once TCRdb had trimmed the public reads at Q25 with fastp and called clones with MiXCR. Rows with one shared CDR3 protein collapse into an entry with the most common genes and DNA. TCRdb, not the authors, supplied the V and J calls. In this sample the table shows about 210,000 distinct CDR3 sequences, roughly 18% of which occur a single time. The ten largest account for about 48% of the sample.

The sequence was collected from a man aged 35-49 years with Graves' hyperthyroidism. Source material: blood. Here the chain combines TRBV7-2 and TRBJ1-6; there is no confident call for the D gene. The DNA is TGTGCCAGCAGCTTCCGTCGTTCCTTCTATAATTCACCCCTCCACTTT. Its translation reads: CASSFRRSFYNSPLHF.